What follows is one TCR beta chain and its context. As yet, its antigen is unknown. The CDR3 is made up of 16 amino acids. Germline V gene data show CDR1 as MDHEN and CDR2 as SYDVKM. V lost 5 bases and J lost 2, with 19 bases in between. 60 Vbeta and 13 Jbeta primers were used in PCR. TCRdb's table, derived via immunoSEQ multiplex PCR, lists solely in-frame clones and lacks some. This repertoire shows approximately 70,000 clones, 55% to 80% found once; its top ten account for 6% to 9.5%. The data originate from a study of cytomegalovirus exposure and HLA in healthy donors. Findings and caveats of the study: The number of N-insertions in an Asian-associated ancestry cluster was reportedly below the roughly 700-donor mean in a later analysis. Exclusion as indistinguishable affected some V segments, including TRBV6-2 and TRBV6-3. The study designated about 180 TCR beta chains cytomegalovirus-associated.

The TCR comes from a man in his forties in good health and CMV-seropositive. The sequencing input was PBMCs. The chain has TRBV28 and TRBJ2-7, with D tentatively TRBD2 (5 bases). The CDR3 DNA sequence: TGTGCCAGCAGTCAAGACCCCTCTGGGAGACCCTACGAGCAGTACTTC. Protein: CASSQDPSGRPYEQYF.